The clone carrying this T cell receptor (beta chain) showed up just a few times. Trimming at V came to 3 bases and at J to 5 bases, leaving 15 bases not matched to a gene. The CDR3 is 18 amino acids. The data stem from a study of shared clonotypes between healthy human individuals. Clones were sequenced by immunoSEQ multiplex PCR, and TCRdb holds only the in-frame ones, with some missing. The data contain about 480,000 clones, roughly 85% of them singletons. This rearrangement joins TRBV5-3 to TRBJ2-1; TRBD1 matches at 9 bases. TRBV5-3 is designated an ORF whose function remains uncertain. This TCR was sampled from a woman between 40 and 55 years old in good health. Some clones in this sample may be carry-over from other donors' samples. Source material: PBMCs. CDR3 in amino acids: CARSYSPLDRGRDNEQFF. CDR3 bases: TGTGCCAGAAGCTACTCGCCTTTGGACAGGGGAAGGGACAATGAGCAGTTCTTC.